These 20 T cell receptor beta chains were all obtained from the same sample, sequenced in a study of CD8 T cells in Susac syndrome. The RNA input was roughly 0.45 to 1 ug, and it was reverse transcribed with random hexamers. TCRdb itself ran the immunoSEQ multiplex PCR reads through MiXCR, one entry per CDR3 protein. The sample has around 170,000 distinct CDR3 sequences, around 95% seen once. The source material was CD8+ T cells from PBMCs. The receptors here all came from a human donor with multiple sclerosis.

The chain joins TRBV20-1 to TRBJ2-3, with unresolved D. V gave up 7 bases and J gave up 7 bases, with 6 bases separating them. CDR3 length: 9 amino acids. CDR1 is DFQATT and CDR2 is SNEGSKA in the germline V gene (reference sequence). The CDR3 DNA sequence: TGCAGTGTGGGGAATACGCAGTATTTT. The encoded protein is CSVGNTQYF.

This chain connects TRBV20-1 to TRBJ1-6, with 8 bases aligning to TRBD1. Germline values: CDR1 DFQATT, CDR2 SNEGSKA (reference sequence). The CDR3 is 14 amino acids. The V gene end was trimmed by 5 bases and the J gene end by 4 bases; junction bases not matched to a gene: 4. The CDR3 DNA reads as TGCAGTGCTGCAGGGGGCCGATATAATTCACCCCTCCACTTT. Its protein is CSAAGGRYNSPLHF.

The chain is built from TRBV24-1 and TRBJ2-7; TRBD1 aligns across 8 bases. The V segment lost 4 bases and the J segment 6 bases; nucleotides outside the gene matches: 4. Germline-derived CDR1 and CDR2 are KGHDR and SFDVKD. The CDR3 consists of 13 residues. The CDR3 DNA sequence: TGTGCCACCAGTGACGGGACAGGAGCCGAGCAGTACTTC. This translates into CATSDGTGAEQYF.

This clonotype was detected only a few times. Here the CDR3 DNA reads TGCAGCGTTGTGGAGGGCATTGGCTATGGCTACACCTTC. Translating gives CSVVEGIGYGYTF. This rearrangement joins TRBV29-1 to TRBJ1-2; D not certain. The germline V gene has CDR1 SQVTM and CDR2 ANQGSEA. The V end was cut by 4 bases, the J end by 4 bases, with 13 bases between. The CDR3 has 13 amino acids. The whole variable domain, filled in from reference TRBV29-1 and TRBJ1-2, reads SAVISQKPSRDICQRGTSLTIQCQVDSQVTMMFWYRQQPGQSLTLIATANQGSEATYESGFVIDKFPISRPNLTFSTLTVSNMSPEDSSIYLCSVVEGIGYGYTFGSGTRLTVV.

This sequence joins TRBV12-3 or TRBV12-4 and TRBJ2-5; 9 bases map to TRBD1. The CDR3 sequence is 15 residues long. V was pared by 5 bases and J by 4 bases, with 8 bases of the junction left unmatched. CDR3 in DNA: TGTGCCAGCAGTCCGGGACAGGGCTGGGTAGAGACCCAGTACTTC. Translation: CASSPGQGWVETQYF.

The gene calls are TRBV9 and TRBJ2-1, with TRBD2 matching 7 bases. The junction had 9 bases not matched to a gene; V was cut back by 0 bases and J by 9 bases. The CDR3 length is 15 residues. Germline assignment: CDR1 SGDLS and CDR2 YYNGEE. CDR3 sequence: CASSVEGGRLGEQFF. The DNA of the CDR3 is TGTGCCAGCAGCGTAGAAGGCGGGAGATTGGGTGAGCAGTTCTTC.

The rearrangement links TRBV3-1 to TRBJ2-3; TRBD2 agrees at 8 bases. The CDR3 covers 16 residues. Germline trimming cut 1 base from V and 2 bases from J; bases unmatched to any gene: 5. CDR1 is LGHDT and CDR2 is YNNKEL in the germline V gene (reference sequence). CDR3 residues: CASSQAGGLTTDTQYF. CDR3 bases: TGTGCCAGCAGCCAAGCGGGGGGGCTGACCACAGATACGCAGTATTTT.

The chain is built from TRBV2 and TRBJ2-7; TRBD2 matches at 7 bases. This CDR3 region has 13 residues. CDR1 is SNHLY, CDR2 FYNNEI, per germline. Losses at the gene ends were 8 bases for V and 2 bases for J; bases not matched to a gene: 6. CDR3 in DNA: TGTGCCAGCTGGCCTAGCGGCACCTACGAGCAGTACTTC. Its protein is CASWPSGTYEQYF.

The gene calls are TRBV29-1 and TRBJ2-6, with no clear D. CDR1 is SQVTM and CDR2 is ANQGSEA in the germline V gene. The CDR3 totals 13 residues. The CDR3: CSGLESGANVLTF. For the CDR3, the DNA is TGCTCTGGCCTGGAAAGCGGGGCCAACGTCCTGACTTTC.

This clonotype appeared a single time. The chain uses TRBV27 and TRBJ2-3, with D maybe TRBD1 (6 bases). The CDR3 has 17 residues. Germline CDR1 MNHEY, CDR2 SMNVEV (reference sequence). V was clipped by 4 bases and J by 2 bases, with 19 bases between them. CDR3 nucleotides: TGTGCCAGCAGTTCAAGGACAGCCCGAGGGGACACAGATACGCAGTATTTT. Residues: CASSSRTARGDTDTQYF.

The J gene is TRBJ1-2, the V gene TRBV19, with D hard to call. The CDR3 contains 13 residues. The germline V and J ends were trimmed by 7 bases and 1 base, with 10 bases remaining between them. Germline V gene lookup returns CDR1 LNHDA and CDR2 SQIVND (reference sequence). The DNA for the CDR3 is TGTGCCAGTAAGGGTCACGTTAACTATGGCTACACCTTC. It specifies CASKGHVNYGYTF.

This rearrangement joins TRBV2 to TRBJ2-1; D not certain. The CDR3 has 16 amino acids. Germline-derived CDR1 and CDR2 are SNHLY and FYNNEI. Trimming took off 8 bases at V and 0 bases at J, with 17 bases between the two ends. CDR3 nucleotides: TGTGCCAGCTGTGCGTTGATGGCTACCTCCTACAATGAGCAGTTCTTC. This translates into CASCALMATSYNEQFF.

V usage is TRBV4-1 and J usage is TRBJ2-4; D remains unclear. V was trimmed by 2 bases and J by 7 bases, leaving 15 bases between them. The CDR3 runs to 15 residues. The germline CDR1 and CDR2 sequences are MGHRA and YSYEKL. CDR3 region: CASSQLSLVRNIQYF. Here the CDR3 DNA reads TGCGCCAGCAGCCAACTCTCCCTCGTCAGGAACATTCAGTACTTC.

This chain uses TRBV2 with TRBJ2-1; D unresolved. The CDR3 spans 15 residues. Trimming pared 11 bases from V and 2 bases from J, leaving 19 bases between. Germline V gene sequence: CDR1 SNHLY, CDR2 FYNNEI. CDR3 DNA: TGTGCCCCTCTGGCCCTAACTGGCACCTACAATGAGCAGTTCTTC. It codes for CAPLALTGTYNEQFF. Full variable domain (outside the CDR3, taken from reference TRBV2 and TRBJ2-1): EPEVTQTPSHQVTQMGQEVILRCVPISNHLYFYWYRQILGQKVEFLVSFYNNEISEKSEIFDDQFSVERPDGSNFTLKIRSTKLEDSAMYFCAPLALTGTYNEQFFGPGTRLTVL.

V gene TRBV27 combines with J gene TRBJ1-2; D ambiguous. Trimming removed 4 bases at V and 2 bases at J, with 11 bases between. The germline gives CDR1 MNHEY, CDR2 SMNVEV (reference sequence). The CDR3 covers 14 residues. The CDR3 region has the DNA TGTGCCAGCAGTTCTGCTCTGACCAACTATGGCTACACCTTC. The encoded protein is CASSSALTNYGYTF.

V usage is TRBV20-1 and J usage is TRBJ2-7, with D possibly TRBD2 on 5 matching bases. The germline V gene encodes CDR1 DFQATT and CDR2 SNEGSKA (reference sequence). This CDR3 region has 15 residues. V dropped 0 bases and J dropped 2 bases, with 14 bases sitting between them. The CDR3, as DNA: TGCAGTGCTAGAGATAGGACTCTCGGACCCTACGAGCAGTACTTC. Amino acids: CSARDRTLGPYEQYF.

This rearrangement joins TRBV7-9 to TRBJ2-1; 8 positions agree with TRBD2. J gave up 8 bases and V 5 bases, and 11 bases lay outside the gene matches. This CDR3 is built from 15 residues. CDR1 is SEHNR, CDR2 FQNEAQ, per germline (reference sequence). CDR3 sequence: CASSPKLGREDEQFF. The CDR3 region has the DNA TGTGCCAGCAGCCCCAAGCTCGGGAGGGAAGATGAGCAGTTCTTC.

This clonotype was picked up one time. This rearrangement joins TRBV2 to TRBJ1-1; D uncertain. This CDR3 region has 14 residues. Trimming pared 4 bases from V and 1 base from J, leaving 10 bases between. Germline CDR1 is SNHLY and CDR2 is FYNNEI. CDR3 loop: CASSAGRQNTEAFF. CDR3 in DNA: TGTGCCAGCAGTGCTGGACGGCAGAACACTGAAGCTTTCTTT.

The rearrangement joins TRBV4-1 to TRBJ2-7, with D unclear. The germline V gene encodes CDR1 MGHRA and CDR2 YSYEKL. This CDR3 is 14 amino acids long. V lost 1 base, J lost 6 bases, and 13 bases lay in between. CDR3 nucleotide sequence: TGCGCCAGCAGCCAAGTTGCAGCGCCGCTCGAGCAGTACTTC. Protein sequence: CASSQVAAPLEQYF.

The genes are TRBV28 and TRBJ2-7; no clear D. This CDR3 comprises 12 residues. With 5 bases removed from V and 3 bases from J, the gap between germline ends came to 8 bases. The V gene's germline CDR1 is MDHEN and CDR2 SYDVKM. In DNA form, the CDR3 reads TGTGCCAGCAGTCCCTGGGTCTACGAGCAGTACTTC. The encoded protein is CASSPWVYEQYF.